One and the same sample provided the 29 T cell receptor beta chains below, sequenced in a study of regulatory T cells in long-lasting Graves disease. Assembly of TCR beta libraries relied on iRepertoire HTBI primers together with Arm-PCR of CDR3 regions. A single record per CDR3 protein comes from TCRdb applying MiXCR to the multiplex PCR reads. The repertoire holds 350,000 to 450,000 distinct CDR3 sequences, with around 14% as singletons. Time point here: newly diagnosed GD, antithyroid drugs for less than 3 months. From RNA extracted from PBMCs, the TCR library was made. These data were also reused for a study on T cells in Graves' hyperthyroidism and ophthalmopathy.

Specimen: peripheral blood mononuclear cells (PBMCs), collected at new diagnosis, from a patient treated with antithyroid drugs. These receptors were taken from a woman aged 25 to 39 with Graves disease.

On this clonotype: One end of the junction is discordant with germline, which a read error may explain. The CDR3 DNA reads as TGTGCCAGCAGCTTAGAGCGGGAGGGCCGAGGCTACGAGCAGTACTTC. It translates to CASSLEREGRGYEQYF. This sequence joins TRBV5-1 and TRBJ2-7, with TRBD2 matching 10 bases. The CDR3 spans 16 residues. Germline CDR1 is SGHRS and CDR2 is YFSETQ.

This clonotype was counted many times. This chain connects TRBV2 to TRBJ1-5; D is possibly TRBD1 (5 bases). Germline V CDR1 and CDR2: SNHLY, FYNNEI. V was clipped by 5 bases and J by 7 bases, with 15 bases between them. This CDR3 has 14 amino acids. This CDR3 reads CASSFRERGQPQHF. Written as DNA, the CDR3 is TGTGCCAGCAGTTTCCGGGAGCGGGGGCAGCCCCAGCATTTT.

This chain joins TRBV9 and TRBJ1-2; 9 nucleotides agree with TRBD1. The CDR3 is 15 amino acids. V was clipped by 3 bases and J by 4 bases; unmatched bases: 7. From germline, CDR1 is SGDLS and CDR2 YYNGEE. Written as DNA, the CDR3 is TGTGCCAGCAGCGACTTTACAGGGGGCGCCTATGGCTACACCTTC. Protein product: CASSDFTGGAYGYTF.

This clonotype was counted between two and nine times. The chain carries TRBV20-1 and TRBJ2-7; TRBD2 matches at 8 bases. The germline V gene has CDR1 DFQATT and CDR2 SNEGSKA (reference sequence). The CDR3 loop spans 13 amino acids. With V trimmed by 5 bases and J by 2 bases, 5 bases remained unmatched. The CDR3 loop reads CSALAGPAYEQYF. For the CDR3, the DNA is TGCAGTGCTTTAGCGGGACCGGCCTACGAGCAGTACTTC.

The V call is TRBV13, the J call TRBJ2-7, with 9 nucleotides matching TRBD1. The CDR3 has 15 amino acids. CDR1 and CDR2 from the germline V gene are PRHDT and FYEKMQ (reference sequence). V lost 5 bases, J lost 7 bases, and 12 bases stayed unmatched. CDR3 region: CASSPDRGGVWEQYF. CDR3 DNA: TGTGCCAGCAGCCCGGACAGGGGTGGGGTTTGGGAGCAGTACTTC.

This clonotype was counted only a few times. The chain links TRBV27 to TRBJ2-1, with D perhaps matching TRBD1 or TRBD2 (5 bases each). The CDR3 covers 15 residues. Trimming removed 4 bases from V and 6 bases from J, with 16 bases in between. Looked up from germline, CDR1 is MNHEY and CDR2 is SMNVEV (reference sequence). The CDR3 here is CASSSRGVVLNEQFF. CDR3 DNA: TGTGCCAGCAGTTCCCGAGGGGTGGTTCTCAATGAGCAGTTCTTC.

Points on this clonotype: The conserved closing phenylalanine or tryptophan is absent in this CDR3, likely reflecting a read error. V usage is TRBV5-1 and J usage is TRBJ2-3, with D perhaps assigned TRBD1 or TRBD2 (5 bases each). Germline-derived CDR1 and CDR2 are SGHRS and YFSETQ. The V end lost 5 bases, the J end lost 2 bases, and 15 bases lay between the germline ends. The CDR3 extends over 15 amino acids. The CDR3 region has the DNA TGCGCCAGCAGTGAGGGGCGACACAACACAGATACGCAGTATCTT. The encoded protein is CASSEGRHNTDTQYL.

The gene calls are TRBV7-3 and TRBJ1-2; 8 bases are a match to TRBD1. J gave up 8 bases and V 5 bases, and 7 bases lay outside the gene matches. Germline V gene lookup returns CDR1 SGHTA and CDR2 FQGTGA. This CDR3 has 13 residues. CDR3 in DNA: TGTGCCAGCAGCACCACCGGGACAGGCGGCTACACCTTC. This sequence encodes CASSTTGTGGYTF.

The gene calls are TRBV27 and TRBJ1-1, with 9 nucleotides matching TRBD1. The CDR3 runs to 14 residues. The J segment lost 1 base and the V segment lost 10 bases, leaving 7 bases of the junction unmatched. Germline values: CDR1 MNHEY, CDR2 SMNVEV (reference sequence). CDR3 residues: CATQGAARNTEAFF. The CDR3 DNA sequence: TGTGCCACACAGGGGGCTGCGCGGAACACTGAAGCTTTCTTT.

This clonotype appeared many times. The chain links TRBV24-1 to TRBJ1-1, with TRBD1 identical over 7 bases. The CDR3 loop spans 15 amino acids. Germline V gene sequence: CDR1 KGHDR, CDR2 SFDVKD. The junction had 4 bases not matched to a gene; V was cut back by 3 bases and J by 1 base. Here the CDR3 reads CATSDTTGENTEAFF. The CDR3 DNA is TGTGCCACCAGTGATACCACAGGGGAGAACACTGAAGCTTTCTTT.

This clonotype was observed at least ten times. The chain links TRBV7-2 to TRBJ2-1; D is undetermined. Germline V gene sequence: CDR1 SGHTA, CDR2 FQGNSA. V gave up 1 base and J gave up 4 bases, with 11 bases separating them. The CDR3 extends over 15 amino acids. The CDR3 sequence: CASSLVRSPYNEQFF. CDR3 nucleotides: TGTGCCAGCAGCTTAGTACGGAGCCCATACAATGAGCAGTTCTTC. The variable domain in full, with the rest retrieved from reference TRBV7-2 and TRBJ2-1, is GAGVSQSPSNKVTEKGKDVELRCDPISGHTALYWYRQSLGQGLEFLIYFQGNSAPDKSGLPSDRFSAERTGGSVSTLTIQRTQQEDSAVYLCASSLVRSPYNEQFFGPGTRLTVL.

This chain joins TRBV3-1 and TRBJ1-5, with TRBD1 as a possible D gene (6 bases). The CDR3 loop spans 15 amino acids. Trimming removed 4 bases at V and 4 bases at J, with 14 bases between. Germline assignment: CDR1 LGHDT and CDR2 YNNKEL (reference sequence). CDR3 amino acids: CASSPGGAANQPQHF. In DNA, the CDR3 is TGTGCCAGCAGCCCCGGGGGGGCGGCGAATCAGCCCCAGCATTTT. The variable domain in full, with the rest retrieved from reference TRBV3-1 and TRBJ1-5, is DTAVSQTPKYLVTQMGNDKSIKCEQNLGHDTMYWYKQDSKKFLKIMFSYNNKELIINETVPNRFSPKSPDKAHLNLHINSLELGDSAVYFCASSPGGAANQPQHFGDGTRLSIL.

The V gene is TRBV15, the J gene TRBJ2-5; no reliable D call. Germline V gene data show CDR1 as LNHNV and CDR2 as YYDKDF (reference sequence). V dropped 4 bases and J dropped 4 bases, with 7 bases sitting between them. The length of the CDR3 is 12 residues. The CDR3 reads CATSTGRETQYF. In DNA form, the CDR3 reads TGTGCCACCAGCACCGGTCGAGAGACCCAGTACTTC.

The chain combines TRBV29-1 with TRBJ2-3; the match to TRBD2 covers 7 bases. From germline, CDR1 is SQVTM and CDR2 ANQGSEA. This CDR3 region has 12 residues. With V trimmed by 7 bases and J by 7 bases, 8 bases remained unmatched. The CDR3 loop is CSGGPRGYTQYF. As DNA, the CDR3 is TGCAGCGGCGGACCGCGGGGGTATACGCAGTATTTT.

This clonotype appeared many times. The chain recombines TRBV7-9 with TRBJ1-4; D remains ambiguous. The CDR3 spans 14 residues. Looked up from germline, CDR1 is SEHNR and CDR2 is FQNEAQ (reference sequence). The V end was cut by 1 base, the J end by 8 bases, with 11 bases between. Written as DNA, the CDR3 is TGTGCCAGCAGCTTAGGAAAGGTTGCGGAAAAACTGTTTTTT. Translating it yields CASSLGKVAEKLFF. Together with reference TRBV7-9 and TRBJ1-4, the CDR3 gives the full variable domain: DTGVSQNPRHKITKRGQNVTFRCDPISEHNRLYWYRQTLGQGPEFLTYFQNEAQLEKSRLLSDRFSAERPKGSFSTLEIQRTEQGDSAMYLCASSLGKVAEKLFFGSGTQLSVL.

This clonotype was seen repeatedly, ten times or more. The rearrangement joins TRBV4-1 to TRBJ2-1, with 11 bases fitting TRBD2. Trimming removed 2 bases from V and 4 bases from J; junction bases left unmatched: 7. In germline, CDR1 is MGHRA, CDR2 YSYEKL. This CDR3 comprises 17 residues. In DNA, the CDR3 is TGCGCCAGCAGCCAACAAAAGACTAGCGGGATGTACAATGAGCAGTTCTTC. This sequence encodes CASSQQKTSGMYNEQFF.

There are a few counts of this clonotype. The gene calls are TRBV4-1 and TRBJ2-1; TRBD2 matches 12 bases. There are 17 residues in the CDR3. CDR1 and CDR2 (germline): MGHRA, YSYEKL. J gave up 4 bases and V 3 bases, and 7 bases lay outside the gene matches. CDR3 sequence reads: CASSQEAGTSGYNEQFF. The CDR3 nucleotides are TGCGCCAGCAGCCAGGAAGCCGGGACTAGCGGGTACAATGAGCAGTTCTTC.

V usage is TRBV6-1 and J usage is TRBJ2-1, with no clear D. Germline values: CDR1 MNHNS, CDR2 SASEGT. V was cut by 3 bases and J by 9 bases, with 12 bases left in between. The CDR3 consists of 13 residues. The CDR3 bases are TGTGCCAGCAGTGATAAGGAGTGGGCTGAGCAGTTCTTC. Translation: CASSDKEWAEQFF.

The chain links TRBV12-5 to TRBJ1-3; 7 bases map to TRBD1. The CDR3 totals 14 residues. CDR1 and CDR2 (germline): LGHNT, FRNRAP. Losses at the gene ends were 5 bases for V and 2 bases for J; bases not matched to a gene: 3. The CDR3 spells CASGRTGAGNTIYF. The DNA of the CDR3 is TGTGCTAGTGGTCGGACAGGTGCTGGAAACACCATATATTTT.

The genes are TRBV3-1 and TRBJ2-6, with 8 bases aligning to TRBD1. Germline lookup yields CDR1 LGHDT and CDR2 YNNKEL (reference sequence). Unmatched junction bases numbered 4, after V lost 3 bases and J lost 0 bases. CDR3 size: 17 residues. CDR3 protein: CASSHGQGRSGANVLTF. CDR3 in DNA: TGTGCCAGCAGCCACGGACAGGGTCGCTCTGGGGCCAACGTCCTGACTTTC.

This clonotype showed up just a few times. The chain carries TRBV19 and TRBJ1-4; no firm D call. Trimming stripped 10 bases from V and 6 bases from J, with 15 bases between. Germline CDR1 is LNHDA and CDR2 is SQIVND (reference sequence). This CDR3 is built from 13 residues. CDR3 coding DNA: TGTGCCACCTCGGTAGTCGGGGATGAAAAACTGTTTTTT. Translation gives CATSVVGDEKLFF.

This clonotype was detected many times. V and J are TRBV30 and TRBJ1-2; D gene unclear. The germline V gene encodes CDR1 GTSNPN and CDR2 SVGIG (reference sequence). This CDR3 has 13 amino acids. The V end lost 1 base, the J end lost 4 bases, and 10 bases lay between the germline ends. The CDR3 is CAWSGGQLYGYTF. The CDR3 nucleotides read TGTGCCTGGAGTGGGGGTCAGCTCTATGGCTACACCTTC.

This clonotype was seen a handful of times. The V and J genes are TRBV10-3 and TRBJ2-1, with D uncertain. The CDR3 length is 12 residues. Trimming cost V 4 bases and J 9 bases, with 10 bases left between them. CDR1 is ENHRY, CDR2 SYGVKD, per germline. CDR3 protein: CAISVSAGEQFF. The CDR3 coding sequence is TGTGCCATCAGTGTGTCAGCCGGTGAGCAGTTCTTC.

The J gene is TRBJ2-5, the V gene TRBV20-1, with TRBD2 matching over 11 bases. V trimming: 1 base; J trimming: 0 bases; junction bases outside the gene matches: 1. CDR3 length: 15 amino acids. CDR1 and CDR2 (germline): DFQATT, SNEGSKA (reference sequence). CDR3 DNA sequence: TGCAGTGCTAGAGCGACTAGCGGGAACCAAGAGACCCAGTACTTC. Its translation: CSARATSGNQETQYF.

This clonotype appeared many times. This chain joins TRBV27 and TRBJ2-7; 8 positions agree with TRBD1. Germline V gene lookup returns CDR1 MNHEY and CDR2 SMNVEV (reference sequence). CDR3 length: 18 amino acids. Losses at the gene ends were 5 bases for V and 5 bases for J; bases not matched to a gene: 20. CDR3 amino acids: CASSRGPSGTGFVHEQYF. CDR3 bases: TGTGCCAGCAGTCGAGGACCCTCGGGGACAGGTTTTGTCCACGAGCAGTACTTC.

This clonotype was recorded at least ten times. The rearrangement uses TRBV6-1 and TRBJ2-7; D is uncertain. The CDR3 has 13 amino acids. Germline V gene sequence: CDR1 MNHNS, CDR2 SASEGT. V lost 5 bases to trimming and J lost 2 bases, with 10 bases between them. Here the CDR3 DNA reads TGTGCCAGCAGTCGGACCCAAACCTACGAGCAGTACTTC. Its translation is CASSRTQTYEQYF.

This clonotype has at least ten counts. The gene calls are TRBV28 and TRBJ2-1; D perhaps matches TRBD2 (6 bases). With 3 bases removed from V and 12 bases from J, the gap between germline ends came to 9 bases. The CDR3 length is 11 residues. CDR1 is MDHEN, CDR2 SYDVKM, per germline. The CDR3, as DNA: TGTGCCAGCAGTTTGGGGGGTTGGCAGTTCTTC. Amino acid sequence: CASSLGGWQFF.

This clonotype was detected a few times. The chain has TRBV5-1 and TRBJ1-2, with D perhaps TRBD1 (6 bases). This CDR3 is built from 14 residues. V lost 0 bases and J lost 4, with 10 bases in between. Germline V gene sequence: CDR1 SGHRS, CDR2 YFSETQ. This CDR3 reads CASSLGRDIYGYTF. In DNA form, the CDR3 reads TGCGCCAGCAGCTTGGGCAGGGACATCTATGGCTACACCTTC.

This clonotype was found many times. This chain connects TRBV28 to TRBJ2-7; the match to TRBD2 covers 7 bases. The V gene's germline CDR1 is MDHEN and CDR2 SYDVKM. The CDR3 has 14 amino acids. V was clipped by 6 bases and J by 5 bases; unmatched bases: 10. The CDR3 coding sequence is TGTGCCAGCAGCCCCACGGGGGGAATCGACGAGCAGTACTTC. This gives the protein CASSPTGGIDEQYF. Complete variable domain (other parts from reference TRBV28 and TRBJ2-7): DVKVTQSSRYLVKRTGEKVFLECVQDMDHENMFWYRQDPGLGLRLIYFSYDVKMKEKGDIPEGYSVSREKKERFSLILESASTNQTSMYLCASSPTGGIDEQYFGPGTRLTVT.